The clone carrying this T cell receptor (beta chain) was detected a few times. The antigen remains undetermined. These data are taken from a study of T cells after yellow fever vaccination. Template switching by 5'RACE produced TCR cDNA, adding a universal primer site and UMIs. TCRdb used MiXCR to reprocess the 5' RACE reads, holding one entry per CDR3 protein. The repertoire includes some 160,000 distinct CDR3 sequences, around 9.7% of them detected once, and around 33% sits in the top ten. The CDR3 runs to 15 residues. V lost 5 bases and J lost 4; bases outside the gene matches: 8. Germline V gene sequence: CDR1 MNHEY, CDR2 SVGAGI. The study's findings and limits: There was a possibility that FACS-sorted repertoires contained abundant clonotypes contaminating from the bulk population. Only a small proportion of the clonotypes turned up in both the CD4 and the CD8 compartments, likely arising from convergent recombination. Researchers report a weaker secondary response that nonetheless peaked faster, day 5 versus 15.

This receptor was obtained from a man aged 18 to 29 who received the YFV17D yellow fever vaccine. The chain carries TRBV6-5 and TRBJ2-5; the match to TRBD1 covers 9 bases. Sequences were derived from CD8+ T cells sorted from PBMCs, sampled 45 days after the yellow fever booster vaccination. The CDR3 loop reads CASSSDRGFAETQYF. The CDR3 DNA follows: TGTGCCAGCAGTAGTGACAGGGGGTTCGCAGAGACCCAGTACTTC.